This TCR beta chain derives from a study of blood T cells in healthy people across ages. This clonotype was found a few times. Its antigen remains unknown. Primed by a sample-barcoded 5' primer and a J-beta primer mix, a second PCR proceeded for about 7 to 11 cycles. TCRdb passed the 5' RACE reads through MiXCR, listing each CDR3 protein once. The sample holds approximately 810,000 distinct CDR3 sequences, about 28% seen once. Total RNA was isolated from each sample in quantities of at least 5 micrograms. With 0 bases clipped from V and 8 bases from J, the junction kept 9 bases outside the gene matches. CDR1 and CDR2 from the germline V gene are SGDLS and YYNGEE. The CDR3 spans 16 residues. Overall study findings and caveats: Changes in expanded clonotypes were possibly confounded, as the CMV status of donors was unknown. Versus aged donors, long-lived donors had higher diversity and more naive CD4+ cells.

The receptor was isolated from a woman of 80 years or more in good health. The sequencing input was blood. The chain employs TRBV9 and TRBJ1-4; 8 bases fit TRBD1. CDR3 loop: CASSVGTTGANEKLFF. The CDR3 DNA reads as TGTGCCAGCAGCGTAGGAACGACAGGGGCAAACGAAAAACTGTTTTTT.